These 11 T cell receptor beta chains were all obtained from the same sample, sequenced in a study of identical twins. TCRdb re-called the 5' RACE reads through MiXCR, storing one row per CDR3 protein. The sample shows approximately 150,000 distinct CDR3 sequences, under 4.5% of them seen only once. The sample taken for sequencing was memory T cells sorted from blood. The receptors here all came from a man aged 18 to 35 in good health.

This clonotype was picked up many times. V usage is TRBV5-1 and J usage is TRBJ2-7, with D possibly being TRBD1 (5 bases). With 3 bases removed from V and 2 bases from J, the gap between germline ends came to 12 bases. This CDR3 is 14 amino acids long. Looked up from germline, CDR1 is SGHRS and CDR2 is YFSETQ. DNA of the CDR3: TGCGCCAGCAGCTGGTCCCTGGACACCTACGAGCAGTACTTC. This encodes CASSWSLDTYEQYF.

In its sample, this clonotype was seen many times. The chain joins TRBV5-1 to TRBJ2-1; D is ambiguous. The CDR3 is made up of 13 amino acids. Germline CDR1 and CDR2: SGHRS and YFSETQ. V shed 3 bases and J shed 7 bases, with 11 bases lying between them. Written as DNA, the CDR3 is TGCGCCAGCAGCTCGCTCACCGGGAATGAGCAGTTCTTC. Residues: CASSSLTGNEQFF. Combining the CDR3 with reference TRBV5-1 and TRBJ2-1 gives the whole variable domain KAGVTQTPRYLIKTRGQQVTLSCSPISGHRSVSWYQQTPGQGLQFLFEYFSETQRNKGNFPGRFSGRQFSNSRSEMNVSTLELGDSALYLCASSSLTGNEQFFGPGTRLTVL.

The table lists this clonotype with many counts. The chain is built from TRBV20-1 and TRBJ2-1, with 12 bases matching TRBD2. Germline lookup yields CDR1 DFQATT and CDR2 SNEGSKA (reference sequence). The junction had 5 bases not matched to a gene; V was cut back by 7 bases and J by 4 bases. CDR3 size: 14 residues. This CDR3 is CSVNLAGGYNEQFF. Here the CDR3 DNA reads TGCAGTGTCAACCTAGCGGGAGGGTACAATGAGCAGTTCTTC.

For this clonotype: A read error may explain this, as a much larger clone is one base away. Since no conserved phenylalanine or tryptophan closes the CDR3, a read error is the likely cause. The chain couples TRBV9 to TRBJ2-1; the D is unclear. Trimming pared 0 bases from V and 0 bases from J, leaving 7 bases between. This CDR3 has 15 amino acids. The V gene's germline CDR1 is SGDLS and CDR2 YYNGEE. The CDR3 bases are TGTGCCAGCAGCGTAGAGTGGGCCTCCTACAATGAGCAGTTCTTG. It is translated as CASSVEWASYNEQFL.

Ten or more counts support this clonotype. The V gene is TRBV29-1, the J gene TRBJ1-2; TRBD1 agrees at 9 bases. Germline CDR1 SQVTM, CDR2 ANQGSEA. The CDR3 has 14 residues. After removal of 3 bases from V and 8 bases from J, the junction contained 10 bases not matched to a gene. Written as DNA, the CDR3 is TGCAGCGTTGATGCCCTACAGGGGGCCGGGGGCTACACCTTC. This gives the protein CSVDALQGAGGYTF.

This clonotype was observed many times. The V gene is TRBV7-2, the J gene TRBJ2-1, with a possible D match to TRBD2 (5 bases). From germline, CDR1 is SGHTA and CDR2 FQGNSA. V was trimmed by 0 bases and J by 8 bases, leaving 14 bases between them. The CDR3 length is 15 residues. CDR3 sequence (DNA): TGTGCCAGCAGCTTAGCGTTGGCTAGCCAACATGAGCAGTTCTTC. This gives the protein CASSLALASQHEQFF.

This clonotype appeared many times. The CDR3 DNA follows: TGCAGCGCCAAACCGGACGGGAATCAGCCCCAGCATTTT. Residues: CSAKPDGNQPQHF. The rearrangement uses TRBV29-1 and TRBJ1-5; D unresolved. V was clipped by 7 bases and J by 4 bases, with 14 bases between them. Germline V gene sequence: CDR1 SQVTM, CDR2 ANQGSEA. The CDR3 runs 13 residues. Full variable domain (remainder filled in from reference TRBV29-1 and TRBJ1-5): SAVISQKPSRDICQRGTSLTIQCQVDSQVTMMFWYRQQPGQSLTLIATANQGSEATYESGFVIDKFPISRPNLTFSTLTVSNMSPEDSSIYLCSAKPDGNQPQHFGDGTRLSIL.

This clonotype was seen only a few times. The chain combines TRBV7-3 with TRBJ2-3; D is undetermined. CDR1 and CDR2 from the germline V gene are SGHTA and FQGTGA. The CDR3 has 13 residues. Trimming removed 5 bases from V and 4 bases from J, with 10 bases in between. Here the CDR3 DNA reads TGTGCCAGCAGCCTGATCCCGGCAGATACGCAGTATTTT. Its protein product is CASSLIPADTQYF.

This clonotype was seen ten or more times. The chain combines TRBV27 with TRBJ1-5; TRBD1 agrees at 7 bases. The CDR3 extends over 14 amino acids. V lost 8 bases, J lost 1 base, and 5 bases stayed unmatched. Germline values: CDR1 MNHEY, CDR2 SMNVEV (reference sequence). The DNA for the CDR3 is TGTGCCAGCGGTAAGACAGGGAGCAATCAGCCCCAGCATTTT. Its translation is CASGKTGSNQPQHF.

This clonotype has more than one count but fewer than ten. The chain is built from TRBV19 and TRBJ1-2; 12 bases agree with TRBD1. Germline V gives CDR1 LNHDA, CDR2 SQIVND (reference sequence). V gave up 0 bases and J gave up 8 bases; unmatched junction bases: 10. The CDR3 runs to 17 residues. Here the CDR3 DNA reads TGTGCCAGTAGTATAGATAGGGACAGGGGGCGCGGACACGGCTACACCTTC. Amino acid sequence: CASSIDRDRGRGHGYTF.

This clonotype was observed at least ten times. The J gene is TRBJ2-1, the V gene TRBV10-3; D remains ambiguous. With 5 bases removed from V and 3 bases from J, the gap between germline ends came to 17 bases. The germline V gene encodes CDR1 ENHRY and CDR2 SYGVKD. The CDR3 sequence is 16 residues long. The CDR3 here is CAISPPGLQGYNEQFF. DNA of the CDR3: TGTGCCATCAGTCCGCCTGGGCTCCAAGGCTACAATGAGCAGTTCTTC.